The present T cell receptor beta chain was sequenced within a study of blood T cells in healthy people across ages. General observations from the study: Among long-lived donors, naive CD4+ cells were more numerous and diversity higher than in aged donors.

Remarks on this clonotype: Its target is not known.

Then a second PCR, running roughly 7 to 11 cycles, was carried out with a sample-barcoded 5' primer and a J-beta primer mix. TCRdb processed the 5' RACE reads anew with MiXCR; each CDR3 protein has one entry. The table lists approximately 800,000 distinct CDR3 sequences, approximately 24% of them singletons. This sample was shared with a second study, whose subject was T cells of mothers and their children.

This receptor was taken from a boy aged 5-17 years in good health. Material for sequencing was blood.

For the CDR3, the DNA is TGCAGCGTTCCAGCGGCGGCGACCCAGTACTTC. Translation: CSVPAAATQYF. The chain links TRBV29-1 to TRBJ2-5, with D possibly TRBD2 on 5 matching bases. CDR3 length equals 11 residues. V was trimmed by 5 bases and J by 7 bases, leaving 11 bases between them. CDR1 and CDR2 (germline): SQVTM, ANQGSEA.